The sequence of this T cell receptor beta chain was determined in a study of cytomegalovirus exposure and HLA in healthy donors. V was clipped by 3 bases and J by 1 base; unmatched bases: 6. The germline gives CDR1 SQVTM, CDR2 ANQGSEA. This CDR3 spans 15 amino acids. The study ran its PCR with 60 Vbeta and 13 Jbeta primers. This table comes from immunoSEQ multiplex PCR, and its TCRdb copy is limited to in-frame clones, with some not included. The sample holds 150,000 or so clones, roughly three quarters seen once. The study's findings and limits: Being indistinguishable, some V segments were excluded, TRBV6-2 and TRBV6-3 among them. About 87% or about 30% of the time was how often most TCR beta V segments were productive, according to an earlier analysis. Across HLA loci, a later analysis found differing TCR association rates, with DRB1 most and HLA-C fewest. In vitro experiments confirmed that a few CMV-associated chains were specific for CMV antigens.

Points on this clone: Its cognate antigen is unknown.

Sample: PBMCs. This TCR derives from a middle-aged woman in good health and CMV-seronegative. The chain joins TRBV29-1 to TRBJ2-3; 8 nucleotides agree with TRBD1. For the CDR3, the DNA is TGCAGCGTTGATTTGACAGGGGAGGGCACAGATACGCAGTATTTT. This sequence encodes CSVDLTGEGTDTQYF.